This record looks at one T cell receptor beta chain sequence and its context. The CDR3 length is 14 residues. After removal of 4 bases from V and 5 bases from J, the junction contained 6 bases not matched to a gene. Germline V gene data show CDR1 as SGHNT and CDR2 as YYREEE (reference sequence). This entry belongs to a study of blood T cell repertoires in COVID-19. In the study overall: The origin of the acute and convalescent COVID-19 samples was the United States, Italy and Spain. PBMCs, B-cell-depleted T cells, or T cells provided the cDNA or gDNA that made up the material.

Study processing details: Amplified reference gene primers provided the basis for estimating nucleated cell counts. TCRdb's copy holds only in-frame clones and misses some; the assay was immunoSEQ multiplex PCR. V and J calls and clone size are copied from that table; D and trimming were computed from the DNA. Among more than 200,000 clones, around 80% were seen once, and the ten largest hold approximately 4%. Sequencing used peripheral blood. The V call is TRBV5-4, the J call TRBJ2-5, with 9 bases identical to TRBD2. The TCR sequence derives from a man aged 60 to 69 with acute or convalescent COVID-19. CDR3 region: CASSLAGRGETQYF. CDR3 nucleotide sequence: TGTGCCAGCAGCCTAGCGGGGCGAGGGGAGACCCAGTACTTC.